This T cell receptor (beta chain) was profiled in a study of blood T cells in healthy people across ages. The CDR3 is made up of 12 amino acids. The V gene lost 7 bases and the J gene lost 0 bases, with 10 bases spanning the gap. Germline-derived CDR1 and CDR2 are DFQATT and SNEGSKA (reference sequence). Alongside a J-beta primer mix, a sample-barcoded 5' primer served in a second PCR lasting about 7 to 12 cycles. TCRdb re-analysed the 5' RACE reads in MiXCR, keeping a single row per CDR3 protein. The sample lists about 1,400,000 distinct CDR3 sequences; about 43% were seen once. The genes are TRBV20-1 and TRBJ2-7; D is unclear. Sequenced material: blood. The TCR sequence derives from a woman aged 18-29 years in good health. The CDR3 spells CSGVSDSYEQYF. The CDR3 DNA is TGCAGTGGAGTATCGGACTCCTACGAGCAGTACTTC.